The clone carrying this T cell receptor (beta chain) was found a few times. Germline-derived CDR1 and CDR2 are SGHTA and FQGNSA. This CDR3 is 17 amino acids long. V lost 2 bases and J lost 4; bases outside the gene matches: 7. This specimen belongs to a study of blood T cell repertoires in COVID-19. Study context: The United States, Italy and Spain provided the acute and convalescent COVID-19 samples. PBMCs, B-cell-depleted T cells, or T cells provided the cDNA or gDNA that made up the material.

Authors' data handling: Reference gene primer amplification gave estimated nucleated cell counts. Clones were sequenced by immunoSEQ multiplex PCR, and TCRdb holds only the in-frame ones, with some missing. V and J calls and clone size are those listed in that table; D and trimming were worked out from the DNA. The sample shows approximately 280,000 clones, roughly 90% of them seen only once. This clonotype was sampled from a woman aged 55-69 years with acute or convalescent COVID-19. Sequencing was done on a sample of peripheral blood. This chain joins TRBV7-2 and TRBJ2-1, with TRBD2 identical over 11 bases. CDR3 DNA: TGTGCCAGCAGCTTATCCATCCTAGCGGGGGGTTACAATGAGCAGTTCTTC. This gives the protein CASSLSILAGGYNEQFF.